These T cell receptor beta chains were read from a single sample in a study of T cells expressing NK-cell markers. For each CDR3 protein, TCRdb gives one entry from its re-call of the 5' RACE reads, without DNA. The sample totals fewer than 200,000 distinct CDR3 sequences; its top ten clones hold about 18%. Sequencing input: blood T cells: a sorted CD56 or NKG2C T cell subset, CD4+ or CD8+ T cells, or bulk PBMC T cells (not recorded which). The receptors were gathered from a woman between 18 and 75 years old in good health. Both conserved end residues are part of each CDR3.

J gene,V gene,CDR3 protein
TRBJ2-3,TRBV30,CAWGTSGNTDTQYF
TRBJ1-5,TRBV12-3/TRBV12-4,CASTTTGYSNQPQHF
TRBJ1-2,TRBV10-3,CATRTGDYGYTF
TRBJ2-1,TRBV5-1,CASSWGDYYNEQFF
TRBJ2-3,TRBV10-3,CAISESLGPTDTQYF
TRBJ2-1,TRBV10-3,CAISASALEQFF
TRBJ1-2,TRBV14,CASSPGGQGYTF
TRBJ2-7,TRBV11-2,CASSLTGLFYEQYF
TRBJ2-1,TRBV3-1,CASSQDPQGSQFF
TRBJ2-7,TRBV5-1,CASSLASSGFLEQYF